Given below is one T cell receptor beta chain in context. No antigen is known for it. No qualities accompany the bases; no much larger clone lies one base away. CDR1 and CDR2, per the germline V gene, are SGDLS and YYNGEE. From cysteine to phenylalanine, the CDR3 is 15 amino acids long. The sequence is cut down to CDR3 DNA, 45 bases in frame from base 1. V is pruned by 0 bases and J by 4 bases, leaving 4 bases of the junction without a gene match. Libraries were prepared through the immunoSEQ multiplex PCR assay. The source study handled its data this way. A statistical classification framework was built to diagnose cytomegalovirus status from the catalog of TCR beta chain sequences. TCRdb took over this immuneACCESS table, retaining in-frame rearrangements with V and J assigned. Such tables are incomplete; in checked studies, under half of the missing clones stem from an unresolved V gene, and the remainder is unexplained. Clonal size and the V and J genes are those of that table, whereas D and trimming came from the DNA. In all, the sample holds some 98,000 clones, and over 75% of those were seen once. About 6.5% of the sample belongs to the ten largest clones.

This record belongs to a study of cytomegalovirus exposure and HLA in healthy donors listed by TCRdb under 2017. About the investigation overall: The roughly 650 repertoires of the first cohort and the roughly 120 validation repertoires were produced on the same platform, according to a later analysis. Besides the first cohort of hundreds of subjects, a separate validation cohort made up of 120 different subjects was used. To predict cytomegalovirus infection status, the study brought together high-throughput TCR immunosequencing, statistical association of individual TCRs with disease status, and machine learning. The study aimed to test whether cataloging public T cell receptors could reveal signatures of past pathogen exposure.

Study-wide findings and limitations: Three of the identified cytomegalovirus-associated TCR beta chains were confirmed in vitro to be specific for cytomegalovirus antigens. The authors suggested that the approach could potentially be extended to other disease states and immunological phenotypes. A total of fewer than 200 TCR beta chains were listed by the study as associated with cytomegalovirus. Cytomegalovirus status was reported to be diagnosed by the classifier with high specificity and sensitivity in both the original and validation cohorts. The validation cohort had no HLA typing available for a later analysis, so co-occurrence within that cohort was assessed over all 130 or so repertoires. Most TCR sequences were observed very rarely across donors, whereas some public TCRs were present in many individuals. Subsequent analysis determined that TCRs grouped into clusters in the first cohort also showed a tendency toward co-occurrence across the 130 or so validation repertoires, and 94% of cluster scores exceeded 0.

The donors belonged to the validation cohort of about 120 subjects, which was separate from the approximately 700-subject first cohort. The sequence derives from a man younger than 30 in good health and CMV-seropositive. The sample comprised PBMCs. The sequence is built from TRBV9 and TRBJ2-1; 7 middle bases align to TRBD2. The nucleotides read TGTGCCAGCAGCGTAGTGCTAGCGGCATACAATGAGCAGTTCTTC. It translates to CASSVVLAAYNEQFF.